Included here is one T cell receptor (beta chain) sequence, with context. The antigen remains unidentified. This specimen comes from a study of T-cell reconstitution after alpha-beta-depleted transplantation in children. General study findings and limits: It was newly produced T cells that mostly accounted for T-cell counts and diversity one year after transplant.

Construction of the TCRbeta library involved unique molecular identifiers. TCRdb called the PCR reads again in MiXCR, with one record for every CDR3 protein. The data contain some 95,000 distinct CDR3 sequences, less than 25% of them seen just once; the ten biggest clones take up about a fifth. The clonotype originates from a boy aged 2-15 years with acute lymphoblastic leukemia, due to receive a stem cell transplant. The sequences come from PBMCs, collected before TCRalphabeta/CD19-depleted stem cell transplant.

CDR3 coding DNA: TGCGCCAGCAGCTTGGGCGCCGCTCCCTCCTACGAGCAGTACTTC. Encoded protein: CASSLGAAPSYEQYF. The rearrangement joins TRBV5-1 to TRBJ2-7; the D is unclear. The V end lost 0 bases, the J end lost 0 bases, and 10 bases lay between the germline ends. The CDR3 consists of 15 residues. Germline V gives CDR1 SGHRS, CDR2 YFSETQ. The full variable domain, in which reference TRBV5-1 and TRBJ2-7 provide the parts outside the CDR3, is KAGVTQTPRYLIKTRGQQVTLSCSPISGHRSVSWYQQTPGQGLQFLFEYFSETQRNKGNFPGRFSGRQFSNSRSEMNVSTLELGDSALYLCASSLGAAPSYEQYFGPGTRLTVT.